This T cell receptor (beta chain) was captured by sequencing in a study of Ad26.COV2.S vaccination and SARS-CoV-2 variants. Study-wide background: Intramuscular Ad26.COV2.S doses were given once or twice, 56 days apart.

Germline V gene data show CDR1 as LNHDA and CDR2 as SQIVND (reference sequence). Trimming removed 7 bases from V and 0 bases from J, with 13 bases in between. The CDR3 loop spans 15 amino acids. Noted treatment: about 20 received Ad26.COV2.S at low or high dose, single or two shots; about 5 received placebo; per-sample allocation not given. The samples were gathered on day 63 after the first injection of vaccine or placebo. In Boston, the donor was an adult between 18-55 years of age. Here immunoSEQ multiplex PCR was the method, and the copy in TCRdb shows in-frame clones only, minus some. The table records over 450,000 clones, around 89% of them present only once. On this clone: What it binds is not known.

General observations from the study: Individuals receiving vaccine had higher spike-specific TCR breadth than placebo recipients did. Total responses of T cells may have been underestimated by the analyses of TCR breadth and depth.

The material was peripheral blood, obtained in a trial of Ad26.COV2.S vaccine versus placebo. The sequence was obtained from a person between 18 and 60 years old who received the Ad26.COV2.S COVID-19 vaccine or a placebo. The chain joins TRBV19 to TRBJ1-5; D not certain. In nucleotides, the CDR3 is TGTGCCAGTACCTCGATTGCCTATAGCAATCAGCCCCAGCATTTT. Translation: CASTSIAYSNQPQHF.